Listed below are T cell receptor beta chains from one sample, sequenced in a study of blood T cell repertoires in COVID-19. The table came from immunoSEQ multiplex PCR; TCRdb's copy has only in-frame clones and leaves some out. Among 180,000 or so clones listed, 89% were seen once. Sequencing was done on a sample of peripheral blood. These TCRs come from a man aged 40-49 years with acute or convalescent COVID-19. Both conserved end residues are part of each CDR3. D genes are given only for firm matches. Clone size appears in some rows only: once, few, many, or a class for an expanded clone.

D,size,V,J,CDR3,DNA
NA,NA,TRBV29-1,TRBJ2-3,CSVEQTTDTQYF,TGCAGCGTTGAACAGACTACAGATACGCAGTATTTT
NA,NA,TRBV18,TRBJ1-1,CASSPVTGTLNTEAFF,TGTGCCAGCTCACCCGTGACCGGGACACTCAACACTGAAGCTTTCTTT
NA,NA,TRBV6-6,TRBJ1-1,CASTLGQGVVLPEAFF,TGTGCCAGCACCTTAGGGCAGGGCGTTGTATTGCCTGAAGCTTTCTTT
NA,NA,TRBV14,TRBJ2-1,CASSQVLVDEQFF,TGTGCCAGCAGCCAAGTCCTAGTAGATGAGCAGTTCTTC
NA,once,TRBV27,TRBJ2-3,CASGWYTDTQYF,TGTGCCAGCGGCTGGTACACAGATACGCAGTATTTT
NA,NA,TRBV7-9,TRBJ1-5,CASSTLQGDKSNQPQHF,TGTGCCAGCAGCACGCTCCAAGGGGATAAGAGCAATCAGCCCCAGCATTTT
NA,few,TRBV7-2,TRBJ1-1,CASSPQGGNTEAFF,TGTGCCAGCAGCCCCCAAGGGGGGAACACTGAAGCTTTCTTT
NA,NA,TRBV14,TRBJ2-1,CASSQDLRAPPYNEQFF,TGTGCCAGCAGCCAAGATTTGCGGGCTCCGCCATACAATGAGCAGTTCTTC
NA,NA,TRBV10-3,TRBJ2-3,CAIRGGQLTDTQYF,TGTGCCATCAGGGGGGGACAGCTCACAGATACGCAGTATTTT
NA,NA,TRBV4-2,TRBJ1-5,CASSQVQQGRDQPQHF,TGTGCCAGCAGCCAGGTACAACAGGGAAGGGATCAGCCCCAGCATTTT
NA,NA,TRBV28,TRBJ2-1,CASSTREIPYNEQFF,TGTGCCAGCAGCACCAGGGAAATTCCCTACAATGAGCAGTTCTTC
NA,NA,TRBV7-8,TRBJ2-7,CASSLDRGTPYEQYF,TGTGCCAGCAGCTTAGATCGGGGGACCCCTTACGAGCAGTACTTC
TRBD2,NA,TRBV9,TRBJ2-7,CASSPTSGPYYEQYF,TGTGCCAGCAGCCCGACTAGCGGCCCGTACTACGAGCAGTACTTC
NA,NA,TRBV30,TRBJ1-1,CAYGRSTEAFF,TGTGCCTACGGGAGAAGCACTGAAGCTTTCTTT
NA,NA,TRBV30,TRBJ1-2,CAWRGWGTPLGGYTF,TGTGCCTGGAGAGGGTGGGGCACCCCGCTGGGAGGCTACACCTTC
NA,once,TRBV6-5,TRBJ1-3,CASSYSVGLSGNTIYF,TGTGCCAGCAGTTACTCGGTGGGCCTCTCTGGAAACACCATATATTTT
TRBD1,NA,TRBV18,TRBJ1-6,CASSPTTGEGSPLHF,TGTGCCAGCTCACCAACGACAGGGGAGGGATCACCCCTCCACTTT
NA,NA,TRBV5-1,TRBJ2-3,CASSSEGAITDTQYF,TGCGCCAGCAGCTCGGAAGGGGCGATCACAGATACGCAGTATTTT
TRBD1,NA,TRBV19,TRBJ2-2,CASSTRQGVTGELFF,TGTGCCAGTAGTACAAGACAGGGAGTCACCGGGGAGCTGTTTTTT
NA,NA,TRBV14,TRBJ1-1,CASSQENHRASEAFF,TGTGCCAGCAGCCAAGAGAACCACAGGGCGAGTGAAGCTTTCTTT
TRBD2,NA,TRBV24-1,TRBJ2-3,CATSGTSGGTDTQYF,TGTGCTACCAGTGGTACTAGCGGGGGAACAGATACGCAGTATTTT
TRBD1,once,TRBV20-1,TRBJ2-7,CSASPTGGRGDEQYF,TGCAGTGCTAGTCCGACAGGGGGGCGCGGCGACGAGCAGTACTTC
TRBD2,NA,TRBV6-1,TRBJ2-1,CASSEFSSELAGGKNEQFF,TGTGCCAGCAGTGAATTCTCGAGCGAACTAGCGGGGGGGAAGAATGAGCAGTTCTTC
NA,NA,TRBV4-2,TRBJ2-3,CASSQDTAGATDTQYF,TGTGCCAGCAGCCAAGATACGGCGGGGGCCACAGATACGCAGTATTTT
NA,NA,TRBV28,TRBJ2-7,CASRVVTGLGPFYSYEQYF,TGTGCCAGCAGGGTGGTGACCGGACTCGGCCCTTTTTACTCCTACGAGCAGTACTTC
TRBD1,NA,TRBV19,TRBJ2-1,CASSIRDRGQLNEQFF,TGTGCCAGTAGTATTCGGGACAGGGGGCAACTCAATGAGCAGTTCTTC
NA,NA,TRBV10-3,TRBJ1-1,CAISGSAGATEAFF,TGTGCCATCAGTGGTTCGGCAGGGGCCACTGAAGCTTTCTTT
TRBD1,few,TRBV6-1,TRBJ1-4,CASSETGTGFEKLFF,TGTGCCAGCAGTGAAACCGGGACAGGCTTTGAAAAACTGTTTTTT
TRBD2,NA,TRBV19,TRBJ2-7,CASSFQRGGPYEQYF,TGTGCCAGTAGTTTCCAGCGGGGGGGCCCCTACGAGCAGTACTTC
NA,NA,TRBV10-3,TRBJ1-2,CAISDMNRDGYTF,TGTGCCATCAGTGATATGAACAGGGATGGCTACACCTTC
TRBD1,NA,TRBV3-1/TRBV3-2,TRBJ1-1,CASSLGQAGTEAFF,TGTGCCAGCAGCCTAGGACAGGCGGGGACTGAAGCTTTCTTT
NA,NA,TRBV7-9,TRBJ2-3,CASSSGSTDTQYF,TGTGCCAGCAGCTCGGGGAGCACAGATACGCAGTATTTT
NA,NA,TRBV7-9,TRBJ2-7,CASSSASGKYF,TGTGCCAGCAGCTCGGCTTCGGGGAAGTACTTC
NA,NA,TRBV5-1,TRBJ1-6,CASSLDQWSSYNSPLHF,TGCGCCAGCAGCTTGGATCAGTGGAGCTCCTATAATTCACCCCTCCACTTT
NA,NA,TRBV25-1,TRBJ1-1,CASSRTAEAFF,TGTGCCAGCAGCCGCACGGCTGAAGCTTTCTTT
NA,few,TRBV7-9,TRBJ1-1,CASSLAGTEAFF,TGTGCCAGCAGCTTAGCCGGCACTGAAGCTTTCTTT
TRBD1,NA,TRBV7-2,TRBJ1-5,CASSPGQGHNQPQHF,TGTGCCAGCAGCCCGGGACAGGGGCACAATCAGCCCCAGCATTTT
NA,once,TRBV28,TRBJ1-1,CASRSRRRGLFRSTEAFF,TGTGCCAGCAGATCGAGGAGGCGCGGATTGTTCAGAAGCACTGAAGCTTTCTTT
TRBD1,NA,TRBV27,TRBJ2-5,CASRGQGAGETQYF,TGTGCCAGCCGGGGACAGGGGGCTGGGGAGACCCAGTACTTC
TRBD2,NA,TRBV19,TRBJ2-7,CASSIKRGELYEQYF,TGTGCCAGTAGTATCAAGCGGGGGGAGCTCTACGAGCAGTACTTC
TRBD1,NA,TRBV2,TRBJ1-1,CASSEARGLNTEAFF,TGTGCCAGCAGTGAGGCCAGGGGGTTAAACACTGAAGCTTTCTTT
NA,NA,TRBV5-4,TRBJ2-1,CASSLVGAEQFF,TGTGCCAGCAGCTTGGTAGGGGCTGAGCAGTTCTTC
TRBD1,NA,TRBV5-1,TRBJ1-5,CASSVTGNSNQPQHF,TGCGCCAGCAGCGTGACAGGGAATAGCAATCAGCCCCAGCATTTT
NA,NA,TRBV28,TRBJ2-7,CASSLVSPSYEQYF,TGTGCCAGCAGTTTAGTCTCCCCCTCCTACGAGCAGTACTTC
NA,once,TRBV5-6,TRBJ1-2,CASSLNALSYGYTF,TGTGCCAGCAGCTTGAACGCCCTGAGCTATGGCTACACCTTC
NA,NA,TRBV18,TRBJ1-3,CASSPLDSSGNTIYF,TGTGCCAGCTCACCCTTGGACAGCTCTGGAAACACCATATATTTT
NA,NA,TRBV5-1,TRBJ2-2,CASSLGDSLGTGELFF,TGCGCCAGCAGCTTGGGGGACTCCTTGGGCACCGGGGAGCTGTTTTTT
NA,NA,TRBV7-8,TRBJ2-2,CASSPFGNTGELFF,TGTGCCAGCAGCCCTTTCGGTAACACCGGGGAGCTGTTTTTT
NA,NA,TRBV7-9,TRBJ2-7,CASSLVQGSEQYF,TGTGCCAGCAGCCTAGTGCAGGGGAGCGAGCAGTACTTC
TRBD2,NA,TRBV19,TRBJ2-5,CASRPPGLAGVETQYF,TGTGCCAGTAGGCCCCCGGGACTAGCGGGGGTAGAGACCCAGTACTTC
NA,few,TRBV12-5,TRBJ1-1,CARGRRAANTEAFF,TGTGCCAGGGGTCGGAGGGCAGCGAACACTGAAGCTTTCTTT
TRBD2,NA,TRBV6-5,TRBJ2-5,CASRYSGGETQYF,TGTGCCAGCAGATATAGCGGGGGAGAGACCCAGTACTTC
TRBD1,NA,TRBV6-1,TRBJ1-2,CASSEMVGGGAGGYTF,TGTGCCAGCAGTGAAATGGTTGGAGGGGGCGCGGGTGGCTACACCTTC
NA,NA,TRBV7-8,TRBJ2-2,CASSLKGVGELFF,TGTGCCAGCAGCTTAAAGGGAGTCGGGGAGCTGTTTTTT
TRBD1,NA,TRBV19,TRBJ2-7,CASSTKYADRGLYEQYF,TGTGCCAGTAGTACTAAATACGCGGACAGGGGGCTGTACGAGCAGTACTTC
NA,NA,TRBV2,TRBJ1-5,CASSERRGDQPQHF,TGTGCCAGCAGTGAAAGGCGGGGAGATCAGCCCCAGCATTTT
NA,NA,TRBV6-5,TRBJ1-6,CASRLGSSPLHF,TGTGCCAGCAGACTCGGGAGTTCACCCCTCCACTTT